This paragraph reports one T cell receptor beta chain. These data come from a study of post-analysis software for immune sequencing data. Unique-molecular-identifier-tagged TCR beta cDNA libraries were used. Some 500,000 cDNA molecules were recovered from an input of roughly 0.85 to 10 million T cells. Each CDR3 protein is one row after TCRdb ran MiXCR on the PCR reads. The repertoire has roughly 730,000 distinct CDR3 sequences, approximately 30% of them found once; the top ten carry 0.55% to 0.65%. The sample was blood. The clonotype was recovered from a girl aged 5 to 17 with multiple sclerosis.

CDR3 sequence: CAISEGEKLFF. In DNA, the CDR3 is TGTGCCATCAGTGAGGGTGAAAAACTGTTTTTT. V gene TRBV10-3 combines with J gene TRBJ1-4; unclear D gene. V lost 2 bases and J lost 7, with 2 bases in between. The CDR3 runs 11 residues. CDR1 is ENHRY and CDR2 is SYGVKD in the germline V gene.